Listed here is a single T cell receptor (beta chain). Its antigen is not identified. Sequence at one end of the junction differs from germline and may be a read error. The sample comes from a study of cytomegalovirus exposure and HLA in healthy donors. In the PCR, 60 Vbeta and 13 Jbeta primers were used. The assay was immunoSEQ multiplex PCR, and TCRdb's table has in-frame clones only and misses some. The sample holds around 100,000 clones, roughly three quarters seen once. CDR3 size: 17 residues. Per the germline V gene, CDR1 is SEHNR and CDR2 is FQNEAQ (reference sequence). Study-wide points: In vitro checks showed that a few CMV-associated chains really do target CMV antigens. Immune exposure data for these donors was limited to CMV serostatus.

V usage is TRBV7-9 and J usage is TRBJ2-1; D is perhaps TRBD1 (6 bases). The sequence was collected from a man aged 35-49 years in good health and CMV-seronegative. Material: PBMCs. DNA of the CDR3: TGTTCCAGCAGTCGACTGGGGGACACTAGCTCCTACAATGAGCAGTTCTTC. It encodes CSSSRLGDTSSYNEQFF.